A single sample is the source of the 27 T cell receptor beta chains below, sequenced in a study of technical replicates of blood from several donors. The method was immunoSEQ multiplex PCR; TCRdb's version includes in-frame clones alone and lacks a portion of them. The sample records tens of thousands of clones, 95% to 98% being singletons. What was sequenced was T cells isolated from PBMCs. These receptor sequences come from a human donor in good health.

This chain links TRBV6-1 with TRBJ2-1; TRBD2 matches at 8 bases. Germline CDR1 and CDR2: MNHNS and SASEGT. The J segment lost 7 bases and the V segment lost 2 bases, leaving 4 bases of the junction unmatched. The CDR3 loop spans 14 amino acids. This CDR3 is CASSEYGRANEQFF. DNA of the CDR3: TGTGCCAGCAGTGAATACGGGAGGGCTAATGAGCAGTTCTTC.

The chain recombines TRBV4-2 with TRBJ2-3; the match to TRBD2 covers 12 bases. From germline, CDR1 is LGHNA and CDR2 YNFKEQ. This CDR3 has 17 residues. V lost 2 bases and J lost 4; bases outside the gene matches: 7. This CDR3 reads CASSQTPGLAGPDTQYF. The CDR3 nucleotides are TGTGCCAGCAGCCAAACCCCGGGACTAGCGGGCCCAGATACGCAGTATTTT.

The chain has TRBV29-1 and TRBJ2-5, with TRBD2 matching 8 bases. Germline-derived CDR1 and CDR2 are SQVTM and ANQGSEA. The CDR3 has 14 residues. The trim removed 3 bases at V and 2 bases at J, leaving 5 bases unmatched. The CDR3 region is CSVDAGRDQETQYF. In DNA, the CDR3 is TGCAGCGTTGATGCCGGGAGGGATCAAGAGACCCAGTACTTC.

The CDR3 spells CASSSTVNTEAFF. The CDR3 DNA sequence: TGCGCCAGCAGCTCAACAGTGAACACTGAAGCTTTCTTT. The chain employs TRBV5-1 and TRBJ1-1; D gene unclear. Between the trimmed V and J ends, which lost 3 bases and 0 bases, there was a span of 6 bases. Per the germline V gene, CDR1 is SGHRS and CDR2 is YFSETQ. There are 13 residues in the CDR3.

This clone showed up just once. This chain links TRBV28 with TRBJ1-2; D is possibly TRBD1 (6 bases). Trimming removed 6 bases from V and 4 bases from J, with 12 bases in between. CDR3 length equals 13 residues. Germline V gene data show CDR1 as MDHEN and CDR2 as SYDVKM. For the CDR3, the DNA is TGTGCCAGCAGGTCAGGGGAGGGCTATGGCTACACCTTC. Protein product: CASRSGEGYGYTF.

This chain connects TRBV28 to TRBJ2-7, with 7 bases matching TRBD1. The junction had 7 bases not matched to a gene; V was cut back by 6 bases and J by 2 bases. Germline CDR1 reads MDHEN; CDR2 reads SYDVKM. The CDR3 is 14 amino acids. The CDR3 spells CASRMTGLPYEQYF. In nucleotides, the CDR3 is TGTGCCAGCAGAATGACAGGGTTACCCTACGAGCAGTACTTC.

V is TRBV29-1 and J is TRBJ1-5, with unresolved D. This CDR3 has 14 amino acids. The germline gives CDR1 SQVTM, CDR2 ANQGSEA. The germline V and J ends were trimmed by 6 bases and 4 bases, with 16 bases remaining between them. In DNA form, the CDR3 reads TGCAGCGTGGCCCCCGCGACAAATAATCAGCCCCAGCATTTT. Its translation: CSVAPATNNQPQHF.

The chain couples TRBV6-1 to TRBJ2-7, with 7 bases lining up with TRBD1. This CDR3 has 14 amino acids. In germline, CDR1 is MNHNS, CDR2 SASEGT. Trimming removed 11 bases from V and 0 bases from J; junction bases left unmatched: 10. CDR3 DNA: TGTGCCGTTTCGGGACAGATGATCTCCTACGAGCAGTACTTC. It specifies CAVSGQMISYEQYF.

The genes are TRBV4-1 and TRBJ2-5; 13 bases align to TRBD2. The V gene end was trimmed by 4 bases and the J gene end by 8 bases; junction bases not matched to a gene: 19. Germline CDR1 and CDR2: MGHRA and YSYEKL. The CDR3 extends over 19 amino acids. This CDR3 reads CASSLHVGLAGEDGGTQYF. In DNA form, the CDR3 reads TGCGCCAGCAGCCTCCATGTTGGACTAGCGGGAGAAGATGGAGGAACCCAGTACTTC.

J is TRBJ2-1 and V is TRBV12-5, with 7 bases aligning to TRBD2. CDR1 is LGHNT, CDR2 FRNRAP, per germline. The CDR3 length is 14 residues. Trimming removed 3 bases from V and 6 bases from J; junction bases left unmatched: 5. The CDR3: CASGFKTSANEQFF. The CDR3 DNA reads as TGTGCTAGTGGTTTCAAAACTAGCGCCAATGAGCAGTTCTTC. Full variable domain (remainder filled in from reference TRBV12-5 and TRBJ2-1): DARVTQTPRHKVTEMGQEVTMRCQPILGHNTVFWYRQTMMQGLELLAYFRNRAPLDDSGMPKDRFSAEMPDATLATLKIQPSEPRDSAVYFCASGFKTSANEQFFGPGTRLTVL.

The genes are TRBV7-9 and TRBJ2-1, with no clear D. Germline-derived CDR1 and CDR2 are SEHNR and FQNEAQ (reference sequence). The germline V and J ends were trimmed by 0 bases and 7 bases, with 13 bases remaining between them. This CDR3 contains 15 residues. The CDR3 region is CASSLALGDLNEQFF. The CDR3 bases are TGTGCCAGCAGCTTAGCTCTTGGAGACTTAAATGAGCAGTTCTTC.

The chain combines TRBV29-1 with TRBJ1-2, with D maybe TRBD1 (6 bases). The CDR3 contains 12 residues. V lost 5 bases to trimming and J lost 3 bases, with 10 bases between them. Germline assignment: CDR1 SQVTM and CDR2 ANQGSEA. DNA of the CDR3: TGCAGCGTTTCAGGGGACCACTATGGCTACACCTTC. The encoded protein is CSVSGDHYGYTF.

This chain joins TRBV9 and TRBJ1-1, with D uncertain. The CDR3 extends over 13 amino acids. Trimming left V 0 bases short and J 3 bases short, with 6 bases between. Germline lookup yields CDR1 SGDLS and CDR2 YYNGEE. The CDR3 spells CASSVESHTEAFF. The DNA of the CDR3 is TGTGCCAGCAGCGTAGAGAGCCACACTGAAGCTTTCTTT.

This rearrangement joins TRBV28 to TRBJ2-5; D is perhaps TRBD2 (6 bases). CDR1 and CDR2 from the germline V gene are MDHEN and SYDVKM. CDR3 length: 14 amino acids. Trimming removed 3 bases from V and 3 bases from J, with 11 bases in between. CDR3 region: CASSLGLEKETQYF. As DNA, the CDR3 is TGTGCCAGCAGTTTGGGACTGGAAAAAGAGACCCAGTACTTC.

The J gene is TRBJ1-1, the V gene TRBV6-1; tentative D call: TRBD1 (5 bases). The V end was cut by 7 bases, the J end by 1 base, with 7 bases between. The CDR3 spans 12 residues. From germline, CDR1 is MNHNS and CDR2 SASEGT. The CDR3 sequence is CASKTGNTEAFF. The DNA for the CDR3 is TGTGCCAGCAAAACAGGGAACACTGAAGCTTTCTTT.

The chain couples TRBV7-9 to TRBJ1-5; D gene unclear. In germline, CDR1 is SEHNR, CDR2 FQNEAQ (reference sequence). With 1 base removed from V and 9 bases from J, the gap between germline ends came to 7 bases. CDR3 length: 12 residues. CDR3 region: CASSLGSGPQHF. Here the CDR3 DNA reads TGTGCCAGCAGCTTAGGTTCGGGGCCCCAGCATTTT. The full variable domain, with the rest looked up from reference TRBV7-9 and TRBJ1-5, is DTGVSQNPRHKITKRGQNVTFRCDPISEHNRLYWYRQTLGQGPEFLTYFQNEAQLEKSRLLSDRFSAERPKGSFSTLEIQRTEQGDSAMYLCASSLGSGPQHFGDGTRLSIL.

The CDR3: CASSRSNENTGELFF. The DNA for the CDR3 is TGTGCCAGCAGCCGGTCTAACGAGAACACCGGGGAGCTGTTTTTT. This chain uses TRBV7-3 with TRBJ2-2; D unclear. The germline gives CDR1 SGHTA, CDR2 FQGTGA. The length of the CDR3 is 15 residues. Trimming took 5 bases from V and 1 from J, leaving 11 bases between them.

The chain links TRBV27 to TRBJ1-1, with TRBD1 matching 7 bases. Germline assignment: CDR1 MNHEY and CDR2 SMNVEV (reference sequence). V lost 6 bases, J lost 7 bases, and 17 bases stayed unmatched. The CDR3 is 16 amino acids. The CDR3 coding sequence is TGTGCCAGCAGCCCTGAGACAGGGCGCTACCTAATTGAAGCTTTCTTT. Amino acid sequence: CASSPETGRYLIEAFF.

The chain joins TRBV28 to TRBJ2-7; tentative D call: TRBD2 (5 bases). V lost 5 bases, J lost 0 bases, and 11 bases lay in between. This CDR3 is built from 14 residues. Germline V gene lookup returns CDR1 MDHEN and CDR2 SYDVKM. In DNA, the CDR3 is TGTGCCAGCAGTCCCGACCTAGCCTCCTACGAGCAGTACTTC. This encodes CASSPDLASYEQYF.

The chain is built from TRBV7-9 and TRBJ2-1; no clear D gene. Per germline, CDR1 SEHNR and CDR2 FQNEAQ (reference sequence). V dropped 2 bases and J dropped 10 bases, with 6 bases sitting between them. This CDR3 has 11 residues. As DNA, the CDR3 is TGTGCCAGCAGCTTACTAGAGGAGCAGTTCTTC. It encodes CASSLLEEQFF.

CDR3 residues: CASSSGTGTFF. The CDR3 DNA reads TGTGCCAGCAGCTCCGGGACAGGGACGTTCTTC. The V gene is TRBV5-5, the J gene TRBJ2-1; 9 nucleotides align to TRBD1. With 3 bases clipped from V and 15 bases from J, the junction kept 4 bases outside the gene matches. Germline assignment: CDR1 SGHKS and CDR2 YYEKEE (reference sequence). CDR3 length: 11 residues.

The V gene is TRBV19, the J gene TRBJ2-6, with 9 bases that match TRBD1. Germline values: CDR1 LNHDA, CDR2 SQIVND (reference sequence). The CDR3 sequence is 17 residues long. With V trimmed by 7 bases and J by 0 bases, 7 bases remained unmatched. CDR3 DNA: TGTGCCAGTAAGGTACAGGGGGCTACCTCTGGGGCCAACGTCCTGACTTTC. It translates to CASKVQGATSGANVLTF.

V is TRBV29-1 and J is TRBJ2-7; TRBD2 matches 11 bases. CDR3 length: 14 residues. Trimming took 1 base from V and 4 from J; bases not matched to a gene: 3. Germline loops: CDR1 SQVTM, CDR2 ANQGSEA. CDR3 nucleotide sequence: TGCAGCGTTGAAGGACTAGCGGGAAGATACGAGCAGTACTTC. Encoded protein: CSVEGLAGRYEQYF.

J is TRBJ1-1 and V is TRBV2; D gene uncertain. CDR3 length equals 13 residues. CDR1 is SNHLY, CDR2 FYNNEI, per germline. V shed 6 bases and J shed 9 bases, with 17 bases lying between them. For the CDR3, the DNA is TGTGCCAGCAGCGCTGGGCCCAGTGATCAAGCTTTCTTT. This sequence encodes CASSAGPSDQAFF.

The chain employs TRBV27 and TRBJ2-2; D not resolved. The CDR3 is made up of 12 amino acids. CDR1 and CDR2 (germline): MNHEY, SMNVEV (reference sequence). V lost 5 bases and J lost 3, with 4 bases in between. The chain's CDR3 is CASSPYTGELFF. CDR3 in DNA: TGTGCCAGCAGTCCTTACACCGGGGAGCTGTTTTTT.

This chain connects TRBV4-1 to TRBJ1-1; TRBD1 matches 9 bases. Trimming took 2 bases from V and 0 from J; bases not matched to a gene: 7. CDR3 length: 17 residues. CDR1 is MGHRA and CDR2 is YSYEKL in the germline V gene. For the CDR3, the DNA is TGCGCCAGCAGCCAAACCACTGGACAGGGGATGAACACTGAAGCTTTCTTT. This encodes CASSQTTGQGMNTEAFF.

The rearrangement links TRBV5-1 to TRBJ2-1, with D possibly being TRBD2 (5 bases). Germline loops: CDR1 SGHRS, CDR2 YFSETQ. The CDR3 has 15 amino acids. Trimming took 0 bases from V and 9 from J, leaving 16 bases between them. This CDR3 reads CASSLAGSGVIEQFF. The CDR3 DNA follows: TGCGCCAGCAGCTTGGCGGGATCGGGTGTTATTGAGCAGTTCTTC.